Below are 22 T cell receptor beta chains sequenced from a single sample in a study of monozygotic twins with cystic fibrosis. Clones were read by immunoSEQ multiplex PCR, and TCRdb kept only the in-frame ones, dropping some. The sample consists of around 14,000 clones, roughly 85% of them appearing once. Sequences were obtained from blood. These receptor sequences come from a boy younger than 18 with cystic fibrosis.

This chain uses TRBV4-1 with TRBJ1-6; D call uncertain. V was shortened by 0 bases and J by 9 bases, with 9 bases between the two germline ends. This CDR3 has 14 residues. Germline V gene sequence: CDR1 MGHRA, CDR2 YSYEKL. CDR3 nucleotides: TGCGCCAGCAGCCAAGATCCTCTGCCTTCACCCCTCCACTTT. This codes for CASSQDPLPSPLHF.

This rearrangement joins TRBV9 to TRBJ2-5, with D tentatively TRBD1 or TRBD2 (5 bases each). Germline values: CDR1 SGDLS, CDR2 YYNGEE. The CDR3 is 15 residues long. V was shortened by 2 bases and J by 5 bases, with 16 bases between the two germline ends. CDR3 residues: CASSVLGVSGETQYF. CDR3 nucleotides: TGTGCCAGCAGCGTTCTAGGGGTCTCGGGGGAGACCCAGTACTTC.

The chain recombines TRBV5-6 with TRBJ2-1, with unresolved D. This CDR3 has 13 residues. V shed 4 bases and J shed 2 bases, with 7 bases lying between them. Germline V gene data show CDR1 as SGHDT and CDR2 as YYEEEE. CDR3 loop: CASSPDPYNEQFF. DNA of the CDR3: TGTGCCAGCAGCCCCGACCCCTACAATGAGCAGTTCTTC.

The chain has TRBV5-4 and TRBJ1-1; 8 bases are shared with TRBD1. The junction had 3 bases not matched to a gene; V was cut back by 0 bases and J by 5 bases. In germline, CDR1 is SGHNT, CDR2 YYREEE (reference sequence). This CDR3 comprises 14 residues. CDR3 amino acids: CASSLATGATEAFF. In DNA form, the CDR3 reads TGTGCCAGCAGCTTGGCGACAGGGGCAACTGAAGCTTTCTTT.

The rearrangement links TRBV21-1 to TRBJ1-5; TRBD1, the D gene given by the table, was not confirmed from the DNA. TRBV21-1 is a pseudogene locus. The CDR3 loop spans 16 amino acids. The chain's CDR3 is CASTRTGGAGNQPQHF. The CDR3 DNA sequence: TGTGCCAGCACCAGAACAGGGGGCGCCGGAAATCAGCCCCAGCATTTT.

The chain combines TRBV9 with TRBJ1-3; 10 positions match TRBD1. Germline trimming cut 3 bases from V and 1 base from J; bases unmatched to any gene: 4. The length of the CDR3 is 16 residues. CDR1 and CDR2 from the germline V gene are SGDLS and YYNGEE. This CDR3 reads CASSDRDRGSGNTIYF. CDR3 in DNA: TGTGCCAGCAGCGACCGGGACAGGGGTTCTGGAAACACCATATATTTT.

The chain couples TRBV30 to TRBJ1-6; 10 bases agree with TRBD1. The CDR3 loop spans 16 amino acids. Germline CDR1 is GTSNPN and CDR2 is SVGIG (reference sequence). V shed 8 bases and J 7 bases; nucleotides not matched to a gene: 14. The DNA of the CDR3 is TGTGCCGGGACCGGGACAGGGGATAAATTGAATTCACCCCTCCACTTT. Protein product: CAGTGTGDKLNSPLHF. Full variable domain (missing parts from reference TRBV30 and TRBJ1-6): SQTIHQWPATLVQPVGSPLSLECTVEGTSNPNLYWYRQAAGRGLQLLFYSVGIGQISSEVPQNLSASRPQDRQFILSSKKLLLSDSGFYLCAGTGTGDKLNSPLHFGNGTRLTVT.

The chain employs TRBV21-1 and TRBJ2-3; TRBD1 reflects the table's D call only, with no check against the DNA. TRBV21-1 has pseudogene status. This CDR3 contains 20 residues. The CDR3: CASSKRRWDRKAGFTDTQYF. CDR3 DNA sequence: TGTGCCAGCAGCAAACGTCGTTGGGACAGGAAAGCAGGTTTCACAGATACGCAGTATTTT.

J is TRBJ2-2 and V is TRBV5-1, with D hard to call. The length of the CDR3 is 15 residues. V shed 0 bases and J shed 5 bases, with 11 bases lying between them. Germline CDR1 reads SGHRS; CDR2 reads YFSETQ. CDR3 sequence: CASSLDPLLTGELFF. CDR3 sequence (DNA): TGCGCCAGCAGCTTGGACCCCCTTTTGACCGGGGAGCTGTTTTTT.

The chain is built from TRBV28 and TRBJ2-7, with 8 positions matching TRBD1. There are 15 residues in the CDR3. Germline V lookup: CDR1 MDHEN, CDR2 SYDVKM. The V and J ends lost 8 bases and 3 bases, in that order; junction bases with no gene match: 12. CDR3 protein: CASGGQGLSDYEQYF. The CDR3 nucleotides are TGTGCCAGCGGCGGACAGGGTCTTTCCGACTACGAGCAGTACTTC.

The chain recombines TRBV28 with TRBJ2-6; TRBD1 aligns across 8 bases. This CDR3 has 18 residues. CDR1 MDHEN and CDR2 SYDVKM come from the germline V gene. J was trimmed by 0 bases and V by 4 bases; bases with no gene match: 8. The CDR3 protein is CASSSGQGTHSGANVLTF. As DNA, the CDR3 is TGTGCCAGCAGTTCTGGACAGGGAACCCACTCTGGGGCCAACGTCCTGACTTTC.

The chain carries TRBV29-1 and TRBJ2-1, with 11 bases matching TRBD2. Germline V gives CDR1 SQVTM, CDR2 ANQGSEA. Trimming at V came to 6 bases and at J to 10 bases, leaving 17 bases not matched to a gene. CDR3 length equals 16 residues. The CDR3 DNA follows: TGCAGCGTCCGAAAGAGACTAGCGGGGACCCCGCCCGAGCAGTTCTTC. Residues: CSVRKRLAGTPPEQFF.

The chain uses TRBV27 and TRBJ2-1; 7 nucleotides align to TRBD1. The CDR3 is 12 amino acids. Germline CDR1 reads MNHEY; CDR2 reads SMNVEV (reference sequence). The junction had 9 bases not matched to a gene; V was cut back by 5 bases and J by 14 bases. CDR3 nucleotides: TGTGCCAGCAGTACCCGACAGGGTAAGGAGTTCTTC. Amino acids: CASSTRQGKEFF.

The chain employs TRBV2 and TRBJ2-1; 7 bases match TRBD1. Germline trimming cut 7 bases from V and 4 bases from J; bases unmatched to any gene: 1. Looked up from germline, CDR1 is SNHLY and CDR2 is FYNNEI. The CDR3 runs 12 residues. CDR3 sequence reads: CASTQGYNEQFF. The CDR3 nucleotides read TGTGCCAGCACACAGGGGTACAATGAGCAGTTCTTC.

This chain connects TRBV2 to TRBJ2-5, with D unresolved. The CDR3 covers 14 residues. Between the trimmed V and J ends, which lost 1 base and 0 bases, there was a span of 6 bases. Germline V lookup: CDR1 SNHLY, CDR2 FYNNEI. The DNA for the CDR3 is TGTGCCAGCAGTGAAGGCGTGTACCAAGAGACCCAGTACTTC. Its translation is CASSEGVYQETQYF.

This chain links TRBV6-1 with TRBJ2-7; D call uncertain. The germline gives CDR1 MNHNS, CDR2 SASEGT. Trimming left V 6 bases short and J 0 bases short, with 12 bases between. The CDR3 contains 14 residues. The CDR3 region is CASRSGVSSYEQYF. The CDR3 DNA is TGTGCCAGCAGATCTGGGGTCAGCTCCTACGAGCAGTACTTC.

The chain joins TRBV6-5 to TRBJ2-7; no definite D call. The CDR3 covers 15 residues. Germline lookup yields CDR1 MNHEY and CDR2 SVGAGI. Trimming removed 0 bases at V and 7 bases at J, with 16 bases between. In DNA, the CDR3 is TGTGCCAGCAGTTACTCGACGAGTTTGGGTAAAGAGCAGTACTTC. Translation: CASSYSTSLGKEQYF.

This clone was seen only a few times. The rearrangement links TRBV7-2 to TRBJ1-2, with D unresolved. The V and J ends lost 0 bases and 2 bases respectively, with 7 bases between them. In germline, CDR1 is SGHTA, CDR2 FQGNSA. The CDR3 length is 14 residues. The CDR3 nucleotides read TGTGCCAGCAGCTTAGCCGCCCGAAACTATGGCTACACCTTC. Its protein product is CASSLAARNYGYTF.

The J gene is TRBJ1-5, the V gene TRBV6-5, with TRBD1 as a possible D gene (5 bases). Germline V gene data show CDR1 as MNHEY and CDR2 as SVGAGI. V was pared by 1 base and J by 9 bases, with 7 bases between. This CDR3 contains 12 residues. The CDR3 reads CASSYLGGPQHF. CDR3 DNA: TGTGCCAGCAGTTACTTGGGGGGGCCCCAGCATTTT.

The CDR3 protein is CASSWTGDSGNTIYF. In nucleotides, the CDR3 is TGTGCCAGCTCATGGACAGGAGACTCTGGAAACACCATATATTTT. This chain joins TRBV18 and TRBJ1-3; TRBD1 matches at 7 bases. Per the germline V gene, CDR1 is KGHSH and CDR2 is LQKENI. V was clipped by 5 bases and J by 0 bases; unmatched bases: 4. The CDR3 is 15 residues long.

The V gene is TRBV15, the J gene TRBJ2-7, with D possibly called TRBD1 or TRBD2 (7 bases each). The CDR3 extends over 14 amino acids. The germline V gene encodes CDR1 LNHNV and CDR2 YYDKDF (reference sequence). V dropped 0 bases and J dropped 6 bases, with 12 bases sitting between them. The CDR3 sequence: CATSRDPGGAEQYF. The CDR3 DNA reads TGTGCCACCAGCAGAGACCCAGGGGGGGCCGAGCAGTACTTC.

The chain joins TRBV5-4 to TRBJ2-3, with D possibly matching TRBD2 (6 bases). CDR3 length equals 16 residues. Germline V CDR1 and CDR2: SGHNT, YYREEE (reference sequence). Trimming pared 4 bases from V and 0 bases from J, leaving 15 bases between. This CDR3 reads CASSIGGPISTDTQYF. The DNA for the CDR3 is TGTGCCAGCAGCATCGGGGGACCCATCAGCACAGATACGCAGTATTTT.